These 9 T cell receptor beta chains came from one sample sequenced in a study of CXCR3-negative and CXCR3-positive naive CD8 T cells. Whole-study results and caveats: CXCR3-expressing naive cells carried TRB CDR3s more hydrophobic than those of CXCR3-negative naive cells.

The TRB libraries of cDNA were built by UMI-labeled 5' RACE. From the 5' RACE reads, TCRdb lists one entry per CDR3 protein and no DNA. Its clone listing holds some 120,000 distinct CDR3 sequences. The antigens for these receptors are not known. The specimen sequenced was naive CXCR3+ CD8+ T cells from blood. Subset indicated: CD45RO-CCR7+CD27+CD95- naive CD8+ T cells expressing CXCR3 (TNR3+). The receptors were gathered from a human donor in good health. Some clones in this sample may be carry-over from other donors' samples.

J is TRBJ2-1 and V is TRBV5-1; TCRdb selects TRBD1, and the lack of DNA leaves this call unchecked. Looked up from germline, CDR1 is SGHRS and CDR2 is YFSETQ. The CDR3 sequence is 16 residues long. The CDR3 loop reads CASSLGGQGAYNEQFF.

J is TRBJ1-1 and V is TRBV19. The CDR3 spans 13 residues. CDR1 LNHDA and CDR2 SQIVND come from the germline V gene (reference sequence). CDR3 sequence reads: CASSIGLASEAFF.

This chain uses TRBV5-4 with TRBJ2-5; TCRdb gives TRBD1 as the D gene, but with no DNA this cannot be confirmed. Germline V gives CDR1 SGHNT, CDR2 YYREEE (reference sequence). This CDR3 is 15 amino acids long. The CDR3 is CASSLRGVKQETQYF. Complete variable domain (other parts from reference TRBV5-4 and TRBJ2-5): ETGVTQSPTHLIKTRGQQVTLRCSSQSGHNTVSWYQQALGQGPQFIFQYYREEENGRGNFPPRFSGLQFPNYSSELNVNALELDDSALYLCASSLRGVKQETQYFGPGTRLLVL.

This chain links TRBV6-6 with TRBJ2-7. This CDR3 contains 15 residues. In germline, CDR1 is MNHNY, CDR2 SVGAGI (reference sequence). CDR3 residues: CASSYSPEGSYEQYF.

The chain couples TRBV6-2 or TRBV6-3 to TRBJ2-1; TCRdb indicates TRBD2, and absent DNA this call remains unverified. Germline CDR1 and CDR2: MNHEY and SVGEGT. The CDR3 spans 14 residues. CDR3 region: CASRDTAVDNEQFF.

V and J are TRBV20-1 and TRBJ1-2; the TRBD1 assignment by TCRdb is unverifiable without DNA. In germline, CDR1 is DFQATT, CDR2 SNEGSKA (reference sequence). This CDR3 spans 13 amino acids. Here the CDR3 reads CSAPGGTDYGYTF.

The chain couples TRBV9 to TRBJ2-1; TCRdb proposes TRBD2, but this gene call is untestable without DNA. The CDR3 is made up of 16 amino acids. Germline CDR1 and CDR2: SGDLS and YYNGEE. The CDR3 loop is CASSVGGTSGNNEQFF. Variable domain in full (rest from reference TRBV9 and TRBJ2-1): DSGVTQTPKHLITATGQRVTLRCSPRSGDLSVYWYQQSLDQGLQFLIQYYNGEERAKGNILERFSAQQFPDLHSELNLSSLELGDSALYFCASSVGGTSGNNEQFFGPGTRLTVL.

V is TRBV12-3 or TRBV12-4 and J is TRBJ2-2; the TCRdb D gene call, TRBD1, has no DNA to confirm it. CDR3 size: 14 residues. The chain's CDR3 is CASISTGDTGELFF.

This chain links TRBV29-1 with TRBJ2-7; the TRBD1 assignment by TCRdb is unverifiable without DNA. This CDR3 comprises 12 residues. CDR1 is SQVTM and CDR2 is ANQGSEA in the germline V gene. The CDR3 spells CSVGTESIEQYF.